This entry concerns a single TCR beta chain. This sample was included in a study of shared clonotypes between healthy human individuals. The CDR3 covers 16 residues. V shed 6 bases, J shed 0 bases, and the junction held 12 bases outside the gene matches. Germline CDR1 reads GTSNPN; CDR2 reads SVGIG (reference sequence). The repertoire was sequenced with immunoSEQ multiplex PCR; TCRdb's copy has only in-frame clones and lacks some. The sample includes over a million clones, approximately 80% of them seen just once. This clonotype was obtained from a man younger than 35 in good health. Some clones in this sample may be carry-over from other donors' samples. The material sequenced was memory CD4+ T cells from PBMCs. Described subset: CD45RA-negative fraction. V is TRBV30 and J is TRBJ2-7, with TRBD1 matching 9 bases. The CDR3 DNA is TGTGCCTGTGAGACTCCGGGGACAGGGATCTCCTACGAGCAGTACTTC. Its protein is CACETPGTGISYEQYF. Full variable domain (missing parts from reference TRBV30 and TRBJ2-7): SQTIHQWPATLVQPVGSPLSLECTVEGTSNPNLYWYRQAAGRGLQLLFYSVGIGQISSEVPQNLSASRPQDRQFILSSKKLLLSDSGFYLCACETPGTGISYEQYFGPGTRLTVT.